This record concerns one T cell receptor (beta chain) sequence. The target antigen is unknown. The CDR3 length is 14 residues. CDR1 and CDR2 from the germline V gene are SGHDN and FVKESK. V gave up 1 base and J gave up 5 bases, with 12 bases separating them. The source of the sample is a study of CD8 T cells in ankylosing spondylitis. Quantitative 5'-RACE with molecular barcodes produced the TCR beta libraries. Each CDR3 protein is one row after TCRdb ran MiXCR on the 5' RACE reads. The sample lists 230,000 or so distinct CDR3 sequences, over 15% occurring once. Study-wide points: Within peripheral blood, clones linked to disease were CD8+ and relatively rare. Disease-linked clones were reportedly significantly enriched in matched ankylosing spondylitis synovial fluid. Reactive arthritis synovial fluid and blood previously showed some of these motif variants.

The chain couples TRBV14 to TRBJ2-7; a possible D gene is TRBD1 (5 bases). The origin of this receptor is a male donor with ankylosing spondylitis or in good health (not recorded which). Sequenced input: blood, either unsorted or a sorted T cell fraction (not recorded which). The CDR3 nucleotides read TGTGCCAGCAGCCAAGGGCAGGGTTCCCACGAGCAGTACTTC. This gives the protein CASSQGQGSHEQYF.